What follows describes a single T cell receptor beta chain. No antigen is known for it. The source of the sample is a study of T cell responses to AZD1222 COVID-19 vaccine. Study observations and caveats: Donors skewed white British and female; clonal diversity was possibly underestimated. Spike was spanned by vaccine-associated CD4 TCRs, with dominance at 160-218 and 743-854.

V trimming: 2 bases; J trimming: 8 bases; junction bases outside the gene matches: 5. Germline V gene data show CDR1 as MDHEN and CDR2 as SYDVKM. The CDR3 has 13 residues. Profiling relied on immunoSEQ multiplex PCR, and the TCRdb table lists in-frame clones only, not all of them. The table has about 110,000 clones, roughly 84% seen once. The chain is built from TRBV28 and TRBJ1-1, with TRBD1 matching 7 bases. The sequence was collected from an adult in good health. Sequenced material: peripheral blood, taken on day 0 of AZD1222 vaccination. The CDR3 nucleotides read TGTGCCAGCAGTTTACCCGACAGGGCCGAAGCTTTCTTT. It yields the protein CASSLPDRAEAFF.